The next 30 T cell receptor beta chains were all read from a single sample in a study of blood T cell repertoires in COVID-19. Generated by immunoSEQ multiplex PCR, the TCRdb table keeps only in-frame clones and is missing some. Of 150,000 to 200,000 clones listed, 70% to 80% were seen once; the top ten hold 13%. Sequencing was carried out using peripheral blood. The receptors derive from a man aged 50 to 60 who had recovered from COVID-19.

This clone was counted a few times. The chain couples TRBV7-8 to TRBJ2-7; possibly TRBD1 for D (6 bases). Trimming cost V 0 bases and J 4 bases, with 10 bases left between them. Germline lookup yields CDR1 SGHVS and CDR2 FQNEAQ. The CDR3 is 14 residues long. DNA for the CDR3: TGTGCCAGCAGCTTAGCTCCAGGGGTGTACGAGCAGTACTTC. This translates into CASSLAPGVYEQYF.

V gene TRBV11-3 combines with J gene TRBJ2-1; 13 positions match TRBD2. The germline gives CDR1 SGHNT, CDR2 YENEEA. Trimming cost V 5 bases and J 2 bases; bases outside gene matches: 3. This CDR3 region has 16 residues. CDR3 nucleotide sequence: TGTGCCAGCAGCCCCGGACTAGCGGGGGCCTACAATGAGCAGTTCTTC. Encoded protein: CASSPGLAGAYNEQFF.

This rearrangement joins TRBV19 to TRBJ1-4; no reliable D call. The germline V gene encodes CDR1 LNHDA and CDR2 SQIVND (reference sequence). Trimming removed 3 bases at V and 4 bases at J, with 12 bases between. The CDR3 extends over 15 amino acids. The CDR3, as DNA: TGTGCCAGTAGTATCGGACGGGGATTTAATGAAAAACTGTTTTTT. The encoded protein is CASSIGRGFNEKLFF.

V gene TRBV11-2 combines with J gene TRBJ1-2, with D tentatively TRBD1 (5 bases). The germline V gene encodes CDR1 SGHAT and CDR2 FQNNGV. This CDR3 region has 16 residues. Trimming stripped 5 bases from V and 5 bases from J, with 21 bases between. CDR3 in amino acids: CASSPGGTGALYGYTF. CDR3 in DNA: TGTGCCAGCAGCCCCGGCGGGACCGGGGCTTTATATGGCTACACCTTC. The variable domain in full, completed from reference TRBV11-2 and TRBJ1-2, reads EAGVAQSPRYKIIEKRQSVAFWCNPISGHATLYWYQQILGQGPKLLIQFQNNGVVDDSQLPKDRFSAERLKGVDSTLKIQPAKLEDSAVYLCASSPGGTGALYGYTFGSGTRLTVV.

The rearrangement joins TRBV11-2 to TRBJ1-5; a weak D match, TRBD1 (6 bases). The germline gives CDR1 SGHAT, CDR2 FQNNGV. The CDR3 spans 15 residues. Trimming stripped 1 base from V and 7 bases from J, with 14 bases between. DNA of the CDR3: TGTGCCAGCAGCTTAGTCGGGGGGCAGAACCAGCCCCAGCATTTT. It specifies CASSLVGGQNQPQHF.

The chain uses TRBV4-1 and TRBJ2-7, with D perhaps matching TRBD2 (6 bases). V was clipped by 4 bases and J by 0 bases, with 16 bases between them. Looked up from germline, CDR1 is MGHRA and CDR2 is YSYEKL. The CDR3 spans 16 residues. The CDR3: CASSRLRGTDSYEQYF. The CDR3 DNA reads as TGCGCCAGCAGCCGCCTCCGGGGGACTGACTCCTACGAGCAGTACTTC.

This clone has only one observation. V usage is TRBV19 and J usage is TRBJ2-7; D might be TRBD2 (5 bases). CDR1 and CDR2 from the germline V gene are LNHDA and SQIVND (reference sequence). Trimming removed 0 bases at V and 3 bases at J, with 12 bases between. The CDR3 runs 15 residues. CDR3 bases: TGTGCCAGTAGTATAGATGGCGGGTTCGGCTACGAGCAGTACTTC. Protein product: CASSIDGGFGYEQYF.

Turning to this clone: Relative to the germline gene, one junction end is altered; a read error may explain this. J is TRBJ1-2 and V is TRBV6-5; 10 positions agree with TRBD1. The CDR3 has 15 amino acids. Germline-derived CDR1 and CDR2 are MNHEY and SVGAGI. Here the CDR3 reads CANSLKRTGGYGYTF. CDR3 coding DNA: TGTGCCAACAGTTTAAAACGGACAGGGGGATATGGCTACACCTTC.

The gene calls are TRBV9 and TRBJ1-3; weak D call: TRBD1 (5 bases). Germline V gene lookup returns CDR1 SGDLS and CDR2 YYNGEE. V was shortened by 0 bases and J by 0 bases, with 16 bases between the two germline ends. The CDR3 is made up of 18 amino acids. The CDR3 sequence is CASSVVGVVGGSGNTIYF. CDR3 sequence (DNA): TGTGCCAGCAGCGTAGTAGGGGTCGTGGGAGGCTCTGGAAACACCATATATTTT.

The chain joins TRBV11-3 to TRBJ2-3; TRBD2 aligns across 7 bases. This CDR3 contains 16 residues. V shed 2 bases and J 3 bases; nucleotides not matched to a gene: 8. Germline CDR1 is SGHNT and CDR2 is YENEEA. The CDR3 spells CASSLRSGRETDTQYF. For the CDR3, the DNA is TGTGCCAGCAGCTTACGGTCGGGGCGGGAGACAGATACGCAGTATTTT.

The chain recombines TRBV5-1 with TRBJ2-5; 15 positions agree with TRBD2. The V gene's germline CDR1 is SGHRS and CDR2 YFSETQ. The V gene end was trimmed by 8 bases and the J gene end by 2 bases; junction bases not matched to a gene: 10. The CDR3 extends over 17 amino acids. The CDR3: CASGPGLAGGGQETQYF. The CDR3 DNA is TGCGCCAGTGGTCCGGGACTAGCGGGAGGAGGGCAAGAGACCCAGTACTTC.

The chain joins TRBV19 to TRBJ2-7, with D perhaps matching TRBD2 (5 bases). CDR3 length: 17 residues. Germline-derived CDR1 and CDR2 are LNHDA and SQIVND (reference sequence). Trimming stripped 6 bases from V and 3 bases from J, with 24 bases between. CDR3: CASSEYPPRRRDYEQYF. In DNA form, the CDR3 reads TGTGCCAGTAGCGAATACCCGCCGCGGAGGCGCGACTACGAGCAGTACTTC.

This chain joins TRBV6-5 and TRBJ2-7; perhaps TRBD1 as D (6 bases). CDR3 length: 13 amino acids. The V gene lost 7 bases and the J gene lost 1 base, with 11 bases spanning the gap. Germline loops: CDR1 MNHEY, CDR2 SVGAGI. CDR3 coding DNA: TGTGCCAGCACCGCCAGGGGATCCTACGAGCAGTACTTC. Protein sequence: CASTARGSYEQYF.

The rearrangement links TRBV19 to TRBJ1-5, with D hard to call. Trimming pared 8 bases from V and 6 bases from J, leaving 20 bases between. The CDR3 loop spans 15 amino acids. Per the germline V gene, CDR1 is LNHDA and CDR2 is SQIVND (reference sequence). The CDR3 region has the DNA TGTGCCAGTCAACGGAGTGGATTCGAAAGTCAGCCCCAGCATTTT. This codes for CASQRSGFESQPQHF.

The rearrangement uses TRBV9 and TRBJ2-3, with D possibly being TRBD1 (5 bases). Germline V gene sequence: CDR1 SGDLS, CDR2 YYNGEE. CDR3 length equals 15 residues. V dropped 3 bases and J dropped 3 bases, with 14 bases sitting between them. CDR3 DNA: TGTGCCAGCAGCGCCTCCAGGGTGGCAACAGATACGCAGTATTTT. Translation gives CASSASRVATDTQYF.

CDR3 sequence reads: CASSLEGARTETQYF. For the CDR3, the DNA is TGCGCCAGCAGCTTGGAGGGGGCCAGAACGGAGACCCAGTACTTC. The chain uses TRBV5-1 and TRBJ2-5; 7 bases map to TRBD1. V trimming: 0 bases; J trimming: 5 bases; junction bases outside the gene matches: 7. The germline gives CDR1 SGHRS, CDR2 YFSETQ. This CDR3 is 15 amino acids long.

The chain recombines TRBV19 with TRBJ1-4; 7 nucleotides line up with TRBD1. The CDR3 extends over 14 amino acids. The germline V gene has CDR1 LNHDA and CDR2 SQIVND (reference sequence). J was trimmed by 8 bases and V by 5 bases; bases with no gene match: 8. The DNA for the CDR3 is TGTGCCAGTAGTCTGACAGGGCCGGGGGAAAAACTGTTTTTT. Translating it yields CASSLTGPGEKLFF.

This chain links TRBV11-3 with TRBJ2-6; unclear D gene. The CDR3 has 17 residues. Trimming stripped 1 base from V and 0 bases from J, with 10 bases between. Germline CDR1 SGHNT, CDR2 YENEEA. Here the CDR3 DNA reads TGTGCCAGCAGCTTAGGGGCATCGGTCTCTGGGGCCAACGTCCTGACTTTC. This gives the protein CASSLGASVSGANVLTF.

V and J are TRBV5-1 and TRBJ2-1; 16 positions agree with TRBD2. Per the germline V gene, CDR1 is SGHRS and CDR2 is YFSETQ. This CDR3 is 15 amino acids long. The V gene end was trimmed by 4 bases and the J gene end by 10 bases; junction bases not matched to a gene: 5. In DNA, the CDR3 is TGCGCCAGCAGCCCGGGACTAGCGGGAGGGCAGGAGCAGTTCTTC. It encodes CASSPGLAGGQEQFF.

J is TRBJ2-1 and V is TRBV7-3, with D possibly TRBD2 on 6 matching bases. Germline V gene data show CDR1 as SGHTA and CDR2 as FQGTGA. The CDR3 runs to 15 residues. The germline V and J ends were trimmed by 4 bases and 6 bases, with 16 bases remaining between them. The CDR3: CASSWGVGEANEQFF. For the CDR3, the DNA is TGTGCCAGCAGCTGGGGCGTAGGGGAGGCCAATGAGCAGTTCTTC.

Written as DNA, the CDR3 is TGTGCCACCTATGGAGTCCAGGGGCCTTCCTACGAGCAGTACTTC. It yields the protein CATYGVQGPSYEQYF. The V gene is TRBV6-5, the J gene TRBJ2-7; possible D gene TRBD1, 6 bases. Trimming removed 10 bases at V and 1 base at J, with 20 bases between. Germline lookup yields CDR1 MNHEY and CDR2 SVGAGI. This CDR3 is built from 15 residues.

The chain is built from TRBV7-2 and TRBJ2-2; 10 bases are a match to TRBD1. V shed 4 bases and J 4 bases; nucleotides not matched to a gene: 0. Germline V gene data show CDR1 as SGHTA and CDR2 as FQGNSA. The CDR3 contains 14 residues. CDR3 DNA: TGTGCCAGCAGCTGGGACAGGGGCACCGGGGAGCTGTTTTTT. Protein: CASSWDRGTGELFF.

The chain has TRBV7-6 and TRBJ2-2, with 13 bases fitting TRBD2. V was pared by 3 bases and J by 6 bases, with 4 bases of the junction left unmatched. This CDR3 comprises 16 residues. Germline values: CDR1 SGHVS, CDR2 FNYEAQ. CDR3 loop: CASSFTSGRAPGELFF. The CDR3, as DNA: TGTGCCAGCAGCTTCACTAGCGGGAGGGCCCCCGGGGAGCTGTTTTTT.

As for this clone: Other DNA sequences in the same sample also yield this CDR3. The chain uses TRBV29-1 and TRBJ1-1; 7 nucleotides line up with TRBD1. V lost 7 bases, J lost 6 bases, and 8 bases stayed unmatched. The CDR3 runs to 12 residues. From germline, CDR1 is SQVTM and CDR2 ANQGSEA. The CDR3 DNA reads as TGCAGCGCCAGACAGGGTGGCGCTGAAGCTTTCTTT. Translating it yields CSARQGGAEAFF.

This clone was found a few times. The chain carries TRBV5-1 and TRBJ2-2, with D tentatively TRBD1 (5 bases). V was clipped by 0 bases and J by 2 bases, with 14 bases between them. CDR3 length equals 17 residues. Germline CDR1 and CDR2: SGHRS and YFSETQ. The CDR3: CASSLVGAPSNTGELFF. CDR3 sequence (DNA): TGCGCCAGCAGCTTGGTAGGGGCTCCCTCCAACACCGGGGAGCTGTTTTTT.

Notes on this clone: One junction end does not reproduce the germline sequence, and a read error may be involved. The chain recombines TRBV27 with TRBJ2-5; 7 bases are shared with TRBD1. Germline V gives CDR1 MNHEY, CDR2 SMNVEV (reference sequence). This CDR3 contains 16 residues. CDR3 sequence reads: CATSFSLGTALETQYF. The CDR3 DNA reads as TGTGCCACCAGTTTCTCCTTGGGGACAGCCCTGGAGACCCAGTACTTC.

The V gene is TRBV27, the J gene TRBJ2-2; the match to TRBD1 covers 8 bases. The length of the CDR3 is 15 residues. Germline lookup yields CDR1 MNHEY and CDR2 SMNVEV (reference sequence). The ends lost 7 bases at V and 1 base at J; junction bases unmatched: 5. CDR3: CASTPGQGNTGELFF. CDR3 in DNA: TGTGCCAGCACCCCTGGACAGGGGAACACCGGGGAGCTGTTTTTT.

This sequence joins TRBV12-3 or TRBV12-4 and TRBJ1-3, with unresolved D. This CDR3 is built from 12 residues. V was clipped by 7 bases and J by 7 bases, with 11 bases between them. CDR3 bases: TGTGCCAGCACTCCTTTCGGGAACACCATATATTTT. It encodes CASTPFGNTIYF.

The V call is TRBV3-1 (or the pseudogene TRBV3-2), the J call TRBJ2-3, with TRBD2 matching over 9 bases. The CDR3 spans 19 residues. Germline V gene sequence: CDR1 LGHDT, CDR2 YNNKEL (reference sequence). The J segment lost 0 bases and the V segment lost 1 base, leaving 11 bases of the junction unmatched. The CDR3: CASSQGLAGGQGSTDTQYF. In DNA, the CDR3 is TGTGCCAGCAGCCAAGGATTGGCGGGAGGGCAGGGCAGCACAGATACGCAGTATTTT.

The CDR3 DNA reads TGTGCCAGTAGTCTCAGGGACAGGGTCAAAGAGACCCAGTACTTC. This encodes CASSLRDRVKETQYF. The V gene is TRBV19, the J gene TRBJ2-5, with 9 bases that match TRBD1. The germline V gene has CDR1 LNHDA and CDR2 SQIVND (reference sequence). V lost 5 bases and J lost 3; bases outside the gene matches: 7. The CDR3 covers 15 residues.